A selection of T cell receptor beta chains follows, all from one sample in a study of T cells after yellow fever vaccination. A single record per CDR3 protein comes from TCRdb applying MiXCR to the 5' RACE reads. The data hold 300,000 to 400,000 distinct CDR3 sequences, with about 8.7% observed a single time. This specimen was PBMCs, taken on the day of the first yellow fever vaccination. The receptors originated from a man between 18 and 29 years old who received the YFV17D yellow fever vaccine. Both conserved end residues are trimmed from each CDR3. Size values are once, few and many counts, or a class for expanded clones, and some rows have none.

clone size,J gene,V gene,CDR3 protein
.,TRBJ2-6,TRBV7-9,ASSWDRRFSGANVLT
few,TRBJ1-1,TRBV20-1,SAVDLGNTEAF
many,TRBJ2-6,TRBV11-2,ASRSTLDRSSGANVLT
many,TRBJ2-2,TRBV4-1,ASEDTGELF
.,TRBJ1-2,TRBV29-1,SVDLSQSNYGYT
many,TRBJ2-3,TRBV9,ASSPSPLTDTQY
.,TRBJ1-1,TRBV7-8,ASSSDRRSTEAF
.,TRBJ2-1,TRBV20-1,SARPLETGGQF
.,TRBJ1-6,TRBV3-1,ASSDRLNSPLH
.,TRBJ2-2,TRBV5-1,ASSPGGIDTGELF
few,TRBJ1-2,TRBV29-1,SGREGDGYT
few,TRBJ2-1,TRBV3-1,ASSHLAGGPMAEQF
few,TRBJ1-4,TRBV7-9,ASRTGQGGREKLF
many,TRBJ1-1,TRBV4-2,ASSEHMNTEAF
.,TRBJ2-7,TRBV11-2,ASSPDMTYEQY
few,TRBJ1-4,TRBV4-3,ASSQEYRTNEKLF
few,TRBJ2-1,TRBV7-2,ASSARGVESYNEQF
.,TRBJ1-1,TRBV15,ATSKAGTEAF
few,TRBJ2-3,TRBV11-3,ASSLLSGGLTDTQY
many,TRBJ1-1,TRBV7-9,ASSRDTQREAF
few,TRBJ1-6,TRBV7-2,ASSPAPSSYNSPLH
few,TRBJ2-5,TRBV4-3,ASSQDRAAQETQY
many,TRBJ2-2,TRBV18,ASSPAGGLGGSGELF
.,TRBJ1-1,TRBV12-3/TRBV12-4,AFSLAGDRGPLGTEAF
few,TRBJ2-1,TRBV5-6,ASSPSVVYNEQF
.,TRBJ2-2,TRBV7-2,ASSPPGLAGGSGELF
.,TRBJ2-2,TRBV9,ASSVTGTGGNTGELF